The T cell receptor beta chain under discussion was sequenced for a study of blood T cell repertoires in COVID-19. Study context: COVID-19 samples, acute and convalescent, were from the United States, Italy and Spain.

In the authors' workflow: Amplified reference gene primers provided the basis for estimating nucleated cell counts. Repertoires were generated with immunoSEQ multiplex PCR, while TCRdb's copy carries only in-frame clones and drops some. The V and J calls and the clone size are those of that table, but D and trimming were determined from the DNA. The sample records 350,000 to 450,000 clones, approximately 86% being singletons. The V gene's germline CDR1 is SGHDT and CDR2 YYEEEE. CDR3 length: 14 residues. Trimming left V 2 bases short and J 1 base short, with 9 bases between. The TCR comes from a human donor in a cohort sampled during active COVID-19. Material for sequencing was peripheral blood. This chain links TRBV5-6 with TRBJ1-1, with no clear D. DNA for the CDR3: TGTGCCAGCAGCTTTGGTGGGAGGAACACTGAAGCTTTCTTT. Translation gives CASSFGGRNTEAFF.